This T cell receptor beta chain was captured by sequencing in a study of cytomegalovirus exposure and HLA in healthy donors. PCR involved 60 Vbeta and 13 Jbeta primers. Some clones are missing from TCRdb's copy, which holds only in-frame ones; the method was immunoSEQ multiplex PCR. The top ten hold about 5.9% of the sample, which has 80,000 to 95,000 clones, 60% to 70% seen once. Notes on the study in general: The authors excluded some V segments, including TRBV6-2 and TRBV6-3, as indistinguishable. Rare TCR sequences predominated, though certain public TCRs were found in many donors. In a later analysis, specific HLA alleles were associated with 15,000 to 20,000 TCR beta sequences at a 0.05 false discovery rate.

As regards this clone: Antigen unknown.

The V and J ends lost 3 bases and 5 bases respectively, with 10 bases between them. Germline loops: CDR1 KGHSH, CDR2 LQKENI. The CDR3 covers 13 residues. This TCR derives from a woman in her twenties or thirties in good health and CMV-seronegative. The rearrangement links TRBV18 to TRBJ1-2; tentative D call: TRBD1 (5 bases). Material: PBMCs. The CDR3 loop reads CASSPGLEYGYTF. CDR3 nucleotides: TGTGCCAGCTCACCGGGACTGGAGTATGGCTACACCTTC.